The source of this T cell receptor (beta chain) is a study of T cell clonotyping in hematopoietic cell transplantation (dated by TCRdb to the early 2020s). General notes on the study: Pretransplant samples from recipients were collected after cytoreduction. In the study, around 130 blood samples were gathered from 35 consecutive transplant recipients and their related donors. Recruitment of patients ran from 2015 to January 2017, and follow-up continued until late 2020 or until death.

The table lists this clone with a count of one. No cognate antigen has been identified for it. No quality values exist for individual bases; no much larger clone is one base distant. Broader findings and caveats from the paper: Recipient repertoires showed only a small fraction of overlap with donor repertoires, and over 97% appeared de novo at the given depth. After transplant, TCR diversity in recipients dropped, and pathologically expanded clonotypes climbed progressively between day 30 and day 180. Donor and pretransplant recipient Inverse Simpson Index values predicted broader posttransplant TCR repertoire diversity. Sample size was limited, and cells were not sorted, so CD4 and CD8 repertoire contributions could not be separated.

Explained via the paper, the time point label denotes: recipient sample about 28 days before transplant, after cytoreduction. Blood samples were obtained from recipients approximately 28 days before transplant and at days 30, 100 and 180 after transplant. Nuclei Lysis Solution was used to extract genomic DNA from fresh or cryopreserved unfractionated peripheral blood mononuclear cells. The immunoSEQ assay, a bias-controlled multiplex PCR with V- and J-specific primers, was used to amplify TCR beta CDR3 regions from genomic DNA. In a second PCR step, a proprietary barcode and Illumina adapter sequences were attached to the CDR3 amplicons. CDR3 libraries were sequenced on an Illumina MiSeq instrument. As for how the authors treated the data: Export and quality control were handled in immunoSEQ Analyzer 3.0, while downstream analyses relied on R Bioconductor and Immunarch. Only productive rearrangements in the normalized downsampled data set went into calculating the repertoire metrics. In the normalized cohort, clonotypes with more than 5 templates were defined as pathologically expanded. Repertoire diversity was measured with the Inverse Simpson Index. To capture all clonotypes, CMV-specificity analyses were performed on the non-normalized data set. Drawn from immuneACCESS, this table holds only the in-frame rearrangements with V and J called that TCRdb kept. Clones are partly lost; checked studies trace under half to an unresolved V gene and leave the rest unexplained. V and J calls plus clone size are reproduced from that table; the DNA served to infer D and trimming. The sample table lists about 36,000 clones, about 95% of them with a count of one. Around 1.6% of the sample belongs to the ten largest clones.

The CDR3 covers 16 residues, taking in both the cysteine and the phenylalanine. The DNA shown is the 48-base CDR3, in frame from base 1. At the junction V is shortened by 5 bases and J by 6 bases, with 17 bases in between. CDR1 is given as SGHTA and CDR2 as FQGNSA, both from the germline V gene. This clonotype was sampled from a middle-aged man with chronic myeloid leukemia. Some clones in this sample may be carry-over from other donors' samples. Sequences were derived from peripheral blood mononuclear cells, sampled before stem cell transplant. The chain was built from TRBV7-2 and TRBJ1-6; TRBD1 is possibly the D segment (5 matching bases). The DNA sequence follows: TGTGCCAGCAGCCTGAGGGCGGCCAGGGTTAATTCACCCCTCCACTTT. This translates into CASSLRAARVNSPLHF.